This TCR beta chain emerged from a study of T cell repertoires in cytomegalovirus infection. Study as a whole: Epitope selection comprised recently identified HLA-C-restricted CMV epitopes and well-studied HLA-B-restricted CMV epitopes. Indications came from public TCR beta signatures; they pointed to CMV infection and to a matching HLA type.

Study outcomes and limitations: In two of eight donors, the top clonotype was HLA-C-restricted CMV-specific. Totalled public TCR beta family frequency picked out people who carried CMV plus the relevant HLA.

To note about this clonotype: The antigen remains undetermined.

Each CDR3 protein is one row after TCRdb ran MiXCR on the reads. The table records about 920,000 distinct CDR3 sequences, about 33% of them present only once. The CDR3 covers 16 residues. The germline V and J ends were trimmed by 5 bases and 2 bases, with 17 bases remaining between them. The germline V gene has CDR1 SGDLS and CDR2 YYNGEE. The sample consisted of cultured CD8+ T cells from PBMCs, taken from culture after CMV antigen stimulation. This receptor was obtained from a human donor in good health (CMV status not recorded). Some clones in this sample may be carry-over from other donors' samples. The V and J genes are TRBV9 and TRBJ2-1; TRBD2 might be the D (6 bases). The CDR3 nucleotides read TGTGCCAGCAGGGGGGGTGTCAGCGGCGCCTACAATGAGCAGTTCTTC. Encoded protein: CASRGGVSGAYNEQFF.